This T cell receptor beta chain appears in the sequencing data of a study of blood T cells in healthy people across ages. In germline, CDR1 is MNHEY, CDR2 SVGEGT. The V end lost 0 bases, the J end lost 5 bases, and 19 bases lay between the germline ends. The CDR3 runs to 17 residues. Then a second PCR, running about 6 to 12 cycles, was carried out with a sample-barcoded 5' primer and a J-beta primer mix. MiXCR, run by TCRdb on the 5' RACE reads, gives a single entry per CDR3 protein. The profile shows roughly 1,100,000 distinct CDR3 sequences, approximately 26% of them singletons. The sample was also reused in another study, on T cells of mothers and their children. That study adds: Mothers yielded over 8.5 million CDR3 reads, children around 3.3 million each. Microchimeric T cell clones that persisted were not detected.

The sample was blood. The chain has TRBV6-2 or TRBV6-3 and TRBJ1-1, with unresolved D. The source is a girl aged 2 to 9 in good health. The CDR3, as DNA: TGTGCCAGCAGTTACTCGGGGTCCGCGCAGGTGAGGACTGAAGCTTTCTTT. This translates into CASSYSGSAQVRTEAFF.